Shown below are 15 T cell receptor beta chains from a single sample sequenced in a study of CD8+ T cells in alopecia areata. Treatment indicated: oral pan-JAK inhibitor, 5-10 mg twice daily. The authors extracted RNA and reverse transcribed it into cDNA as the sequencing template. Sequenced by immunoSEQ multiplex PCR; TCRdb stores in-frame clones only, minus some. Among roughly 250,000 clones listed, 60% were seen once. The sample here was CD4+ T cells sorted from blood, taken at roughly week 53, from a patient treated with tofacitinib. Receptors originate from a human donor with alopecia areata.

The chain is built from TRBV5-4 and TRBJ1-1, with D unresolved. The CDR3 runs to 14 residues. The ends were cut back, 6 bases at V and 1 base at J, with 13 bases in the middle. Germline V gene lookup returns CDR1 SGHNT and CDR2 YYREEE (reference sequence). CDR3 in DNA: TGTGCCAGCACCAACACCTTCAGGAACACTGAAGCTTTCTTT. Amino acids: CASTNTFRNTEAFF.

The chain couples TRBV12-5 to TRBJ1-5, with 10 bases fitting TRBD1. The CDR3 spans 16 residues. CDR1 and CDR2 (germline): LGHNT, FRNRAP. V gave up 6 bases and J gave up 6 bases; unmatched junction bases: 11. CDR3 amino acids: CASGVFGTGVRQPQHF. The CDR3 region has the DNA TGTGCTAGTGGCGTCTTTGGGACAGGGGTGCGTCAGCCCCAGCATTTT.

The chain employs TRBV27 and TRBJ2-5; TRBD1 matches at 9 bases. Trimming removed 6 bases from V and 4 bases from J; junction bases left unmatched: 6. CDR3 length: 14 residues. Germline CDR1 MNHEY, CDR2 SMNVEV (reference sequence). CDR3 sequence: CASSITGGGETQYF. CDR3 DNA sequence: TGTGCCAGCAGCATAACAGGGGGCGGAGAGACCCAGTACTTC.

This chain links TRBV5-4 with TRBJ2-2, with TRBD2 as a possible D gene (5 bases). V lost 3 bases and J lost 3, with 21 bases in between. The CDR3 runs 18 residues. Germline-derived CDR1 and CDR2 are SGHNT and YYREEE (reference sequence). In DNA form, the CDR3 reads TGTGCCAGCAGCTCGGAGAGAGGAGGAGGCGGCGACACCGGGGAGCTGTTTTTT. It is translated as CASSSERGGGGDTGELFF.

The chain is built from TRBV30 and TRBJ2-7; perhaps TRBD2 as D (6 bases). Trimming left V 6 bases short and J 3 bases short, with 18 bases between. Germline CDR1 GTSNPN, CDR2 SVGIG (reference sequence). The CDR3 has 14 amino acids. DNA of the CDR3: TGTGCCTGTACCCTCCGGGACGGGGGCTACGAGCAGTACTTC. This translates into CACTLRDGGYEQYF.

This clone was recorded a few times. This chain links TRBV5-1 with TRBJ1-2; the match to TRBD1 covers 7 bases. The V gene's germline CDR1 is SGHRS and CDR2 YFSETQ. The CDR3 sequence is 17 residues long. Trimming took 4 bases from V and 0 from J; bases not matched to a gene: 12. CDR3 protein: CASSPRQGSQANYGYTF. The CDR3 DNA reads TGCGCCAGCAGCCCTCGACAGGGATCCCAAGCTAACTATGGCTACACCTTC.

The J gene is TRBJ2-7, the V gene TRBV9; 8 nucleotides agree with TRBD1. The germline gives CDR1 SGDLS, CDR2 YYNGEE. CDR3 length: 13 residues. V was pared by 2 bases and J by 7 bases, with 5 bases of the junction left unmatched. The CDR3 sequence: CASSVDRAGEQYF. CDR3 sequence (DNA): TGTGCCAGCAGCGTGGACAGGGCCGGGGAGCAGTACTTC.

CDR3 bases: TGTGCCAGCAGCCAACCTAGCGGGGGGCCCCTTGTTGAGCAGTTCTTC. Amino acids: CASSQPSGGPLVEQFF. The chain links TRBV4-2 to TRBJ2-1; 11 bases align to TRBD2. This CDR3 spans 16 amino acids. Germline CDR1 LGHNA, CDR2 YNFKEQ. V shed 2 bases and J 9 bases; nucleotides not matched to a gene: 9.

The chain uses TRBV15 and TRBJ2-1; the D is unclear. This CDR3 comprises 11 residues. Trimming left V 7 bases short and J 5 bases short, with 6 bases between. CDR1 and CDR2 (germline): LNHNV, YYDKDF (reference sequence). The CDR3 is CATTKNNEQFF. CDR3 bases: TGTGCCACCACAAAGAACAATGAGCAGTTCTTC.

Only one count was recorded for this clone. The chain combines TRBV9 with TRBJ1-1, with no clear D. Trimming removed 2 bases from V and 2 bases from J, with 7 bases in between. There are 13 residues in the CDR3. Looked up from germline, CDR1 is SGDLS and CDR2 is YYNGEE. The CDR3 loop reads CASSVYYNTEAFF. In DNA, the CDR3 is TGTGCCAGCAGCGTGTATTATAACACTGAAGCTTTCTTT.

V is TRBV5-1 and J is TRBJ1-6; 7 bases match TRBD1. The CDR3 contains 15 residues. Trimming at V came to 4 bases and at J to 5 bases, leaving 6 bases not matched to a gene. Germline V CDR1 and CDR2: SGHRS, YFSETQ. The DNA for the CDR3 is TGCGCCAGCAGCGGGGGGACAGCCGATAATTCACCCCTCCACTTT. Its protein is CASSGGTADNSPLHF.

J is TRBJ1-4 and V is TRBV9, with 8 bases fitting TRBD1. CDR3 length: 16 amino acids. Germline lookup yields CDR1 SGDLS and CDR2 YYNGEE. The V segment lost 3 bases and the J segment 8 bases; nucleotides outside the gene matches: 12. CDR3 bases: TGTGCCAGCAGCGCCCACCCTGGACAGGGAGGCGAAAAACTGTTTTTT. This encodes CASSAHPGQGGEKLFF.

CDR3 amino acids: CAWSHQGNTEAFF. The CDR3 DNA reads TGTGCCTGGAGTCATCAAGGGAACACTGAAGCTTTCTTT. The chain recombines TRBV30 with TRBJ1-1; D not resolved. The CDR3 consists of 13 residues. V was pared by 2 bases and J by 1 base, with 8 bases between. From germline, CDR1 is GTSNPN and CDR2 SVGIG (reference sequence).

The chain combines TRBV30 with TRBJ1-2; 8 nucleotides align to TRBD1. The trim removed 4 bases at V and 6 bases at J, leaving 13 bases unmatched. This CDR3 is built from 15 residues. Germline V lookup: CDR1 GTSNPN, CDR2 SVGIG (reference sequence). DNA for the CDR3: TGTGCCTGGATCAGGGATCCGACAGGGGCGGATGGCTACACCTTC. Its protein is CAWIRDPTGADGYTF. Drawing the rest from reference TRBV30 and TRBJ1-2, the complete variable domain is SQTIHQWPATLVQPVGSPLSLECTVEGTSNPNLYWYRQAAGRGLQLLFYSVGIGQISSEVPQNLSASRPQDRQFILSSKKLLLSDSGFYLCAWIRDPTGADGYTFGSGTRLTVV.

This chain links TRBV29-1 with TRBJ2-2, with TRBD2 as a possible D gene (6 bases). Trimming left V 5 bases short and J 0 bases short, with 10 bases between. Germline V lookup: CDR1 SQVTM, CDR2 ANQGSEA. The CDR3 contains 14 residues. Here the CDR3 DNA reads TGCAGCGTTTTCGGGACTTCGAACACCGGGGAGCTGTTTTTT. Translating gives CSVFGTSNTGELFF.